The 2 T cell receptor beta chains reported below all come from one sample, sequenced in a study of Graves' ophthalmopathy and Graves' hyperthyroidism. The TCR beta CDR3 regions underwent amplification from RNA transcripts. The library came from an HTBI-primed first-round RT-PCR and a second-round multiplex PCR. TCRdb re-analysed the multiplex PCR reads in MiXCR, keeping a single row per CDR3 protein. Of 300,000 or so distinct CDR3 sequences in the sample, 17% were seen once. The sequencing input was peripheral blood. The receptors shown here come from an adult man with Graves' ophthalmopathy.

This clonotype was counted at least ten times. This CDR3 reads CASSRDQYQPQHF. DNA of the CDR3: TGTGCCAGCAGCCGCGACCAATATCAGCCCCAGCATTTT. The chain uses TRBV12-3 or TRBV12-4 and TRBJ1-5; D is undetermined. The CDR3 loop spans 13 amino acids. V was clipped by 6 bases and J by 5 bases, with 11 bases between them.

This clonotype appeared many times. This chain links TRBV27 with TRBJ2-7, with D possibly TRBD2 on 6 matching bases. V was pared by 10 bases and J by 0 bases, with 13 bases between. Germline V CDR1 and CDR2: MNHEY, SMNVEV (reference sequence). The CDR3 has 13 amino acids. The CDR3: CATSGLSSYEQYF. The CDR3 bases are TGTGCCACCTCGGGACTGAGCTCCTACGAGCAGTACTTC.